The present T cell receptor beta chain was sequenced within a study of T cells in Graves' hyperthyroidism and ophthalmopathy. Hyperthyroidism in the patients, aged 18 to 65, was newly diagnosed and under 2 months in duration. Authors of the study amplified TCR beta CDR3 regions from RNA transcripts. When the TCR CDR3 underwent first-round RT-PCR, the HTBI primer set was used. TCRdb called the multiplex PCR reads again in MiXCR, with one record for every CDR3 protein. This sample has approximately 410,000 distinct CDR3 sequences, with around 15% found just once. This clonotype was obtained from a woman under 30 with Graves' hyperthyroidism. Sequencing was carried out using blood.

CDR3 DNA sequence: TGTGCCAGCAGCACCCCGCGGGACTCCTTCTACGAGCAGTACTTC. This translates into CASSTPRDSFYEQYF. The genes are TRBV6-2 or TRBV6-3 and TRBJ2-7; D perhaps matches TRBD2 (6 bases). Trimming removed 6 bases from V and 3 bases from J, with 18 bases in between. This CDR3 has 15 residues. Germline loops: CDR1 MNHEY, CDR2 SVGEGT.